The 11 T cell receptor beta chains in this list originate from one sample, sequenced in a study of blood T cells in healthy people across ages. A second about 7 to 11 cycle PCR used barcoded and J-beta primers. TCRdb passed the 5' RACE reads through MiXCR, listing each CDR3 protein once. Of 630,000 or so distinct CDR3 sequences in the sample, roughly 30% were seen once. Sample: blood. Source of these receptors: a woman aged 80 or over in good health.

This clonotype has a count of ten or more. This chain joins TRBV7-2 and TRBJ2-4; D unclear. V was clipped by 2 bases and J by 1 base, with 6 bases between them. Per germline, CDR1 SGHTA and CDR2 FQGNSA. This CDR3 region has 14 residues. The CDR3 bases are TGTGCCAGCAGCTTAAGTAGGGCCAAAAACATTCAGTACTTC. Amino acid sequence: CASSLSRAKNIQYF.

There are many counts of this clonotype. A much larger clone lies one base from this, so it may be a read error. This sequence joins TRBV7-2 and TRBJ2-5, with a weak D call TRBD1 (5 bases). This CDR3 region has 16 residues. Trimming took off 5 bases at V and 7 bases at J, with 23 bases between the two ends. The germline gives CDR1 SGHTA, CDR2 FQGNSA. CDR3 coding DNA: TGTGCCAGCAGCCGCCTTAGTGGTGGGGCCGGTAGGACCCAGTACTTC. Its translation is CASSRLSGGAGRTQYF.

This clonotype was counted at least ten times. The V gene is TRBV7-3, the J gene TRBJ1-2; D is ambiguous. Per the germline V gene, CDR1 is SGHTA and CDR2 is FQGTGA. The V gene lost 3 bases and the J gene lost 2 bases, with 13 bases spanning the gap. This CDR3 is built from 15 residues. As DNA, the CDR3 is TGTGCCAGCAGCTTGGCCGGGCCCCTCAACTATGGCTACACCTTC. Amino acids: CASSLAGPLNYGYTF.

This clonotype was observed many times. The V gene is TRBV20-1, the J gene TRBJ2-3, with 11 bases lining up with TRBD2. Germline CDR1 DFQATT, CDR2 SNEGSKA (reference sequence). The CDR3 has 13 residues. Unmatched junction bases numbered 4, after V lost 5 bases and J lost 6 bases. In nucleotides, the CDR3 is TGCAGTGCTCTGGGGACTAGCGGCGATACGCAGTATTTT. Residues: CSALGTSGDTQYF.

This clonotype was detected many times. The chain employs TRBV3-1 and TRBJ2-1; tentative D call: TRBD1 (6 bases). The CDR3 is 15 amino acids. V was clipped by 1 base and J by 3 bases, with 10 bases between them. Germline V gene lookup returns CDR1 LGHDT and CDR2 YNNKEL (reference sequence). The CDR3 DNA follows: TGTGCCAGCAGCCAAGCCGGGACATTCTACAATGAGCAGTTCTTC. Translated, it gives CASSQAGTFYNEQFF.

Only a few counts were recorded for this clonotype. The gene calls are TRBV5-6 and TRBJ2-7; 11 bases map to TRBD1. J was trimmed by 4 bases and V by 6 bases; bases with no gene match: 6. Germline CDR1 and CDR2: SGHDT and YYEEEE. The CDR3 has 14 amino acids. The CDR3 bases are TGTGCCAGCACCCGAGGACAGGGGGCATACGAGCAGTACTTC. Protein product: CASTRGQGAYEQYF.

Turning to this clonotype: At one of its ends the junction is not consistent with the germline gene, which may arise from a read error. CDR3: CSARSATADMQYF. CDR3 DNA sequence: TGCAGTGCTAGATCCGCTACGGCAGATATGCAGTATTTT. This rearrangement joins TRBV20-1 to TRBJ2-3; unclear D gene. The CDR3 length is 13 residues. Germline CDR1 DFQATT, CDR2 SNEGSKA (reference sequence).

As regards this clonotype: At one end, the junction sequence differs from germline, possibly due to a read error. The CDR3 DNA reads as TGTGCCGGCAGCTTAGGGGGCAGCTACGAGCAGTACTTC. This gives the protein CAGSLGGSYEQYF. The rearrangement links TRBV11-2 to TRBJ2-7, with 7 bases that match TRBD1. CDR3 length: 13 amino acids. Germline V gives CDR1 SGHAT, CDR2 FQNNGV.

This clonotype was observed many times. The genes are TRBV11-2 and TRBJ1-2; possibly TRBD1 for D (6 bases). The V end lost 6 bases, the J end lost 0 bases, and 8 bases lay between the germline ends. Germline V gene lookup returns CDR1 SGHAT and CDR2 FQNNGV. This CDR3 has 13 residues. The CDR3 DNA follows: TGTGCCAGCAGGGACAGCTCTAACTATGGCTACACCTTC. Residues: CASRDSSNYGYTF.

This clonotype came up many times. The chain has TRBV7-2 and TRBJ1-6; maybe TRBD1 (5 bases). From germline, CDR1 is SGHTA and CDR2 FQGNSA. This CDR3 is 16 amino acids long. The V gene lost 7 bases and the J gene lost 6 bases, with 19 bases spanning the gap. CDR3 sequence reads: CASTQEPGGFNSPLHF. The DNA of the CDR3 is TGTGCCAGCACTCAAGAGCCCGGGGGTTTTAATTCACCCCTCCACTTT.

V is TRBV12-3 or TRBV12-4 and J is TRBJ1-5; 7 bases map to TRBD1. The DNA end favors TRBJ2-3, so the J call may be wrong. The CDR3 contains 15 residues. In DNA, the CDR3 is TGTGCCAGCAGTAAACGGACAGGTTATAATCAGCCCCAGTATTTT. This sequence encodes CASSKRTGYNQPQYF.